The TCR beta chain under discussion was sequenced for a study of T cells in Graves' hyperthyroidism and ophthalmopathy. Amplified regions were TCR beta CDR3 sequences from RNA transcripts. When the TCR CDR3 underwent first-round RT-PCR, the HTBI primer set was used. TCRdb recomputed calls from the multiplex PCR reads with MiXCR, one row per CDR3 protein. The sample has some 620,000 distinct CDR3 sequences; 15% to 20% are singletons. Comments on this clonotype: Its ends do not fully match the called genes, so a read error is possible.

CDR1 and CDR2 (germline): SQVTM, ANQGSEA. This CDR3 contains 16 residues. Material for sequencing was blood. This sequence was found in a woman between 25 and 40 years old with Graves' hyperthyroidism. This sequence joins TRBV29-1 and TRBJ2-4; no firm D call. CDR3 bases: TGCGGCGTTGAAATACGGCGTAGTCGACATTCAAACATTCAGTACTTC. Protein sequence: CGVEIRRSRHSNIQYF.